Below, 27 T cell receptor beta chains from the same sample are listed, as sequenced in a study of OX40 agonist ivuxolimab in advanced cancers. Measured with immunoSEQ multiplex PCR; TCRdb has only the in-frame clones, and not every one. The data show 70,000 or so clones, roughly nine tenths seen once. The sample was CD4+ or CD8+ T cells sorted from blood, taken in a trial of the OX40 agonist ivuxolimab. All receptors come from an adult with an advanced solid tumor such as melanoma, head and neck, liver or kidney cancer.

In this sample, this clone turned up once. The chain employs TRBV7-9 and TRBJ1-1, with TRBD1 as a possible D gene (5 bases). CDR1 and CDR2 (germline): SEHNR, FQNEAQ (reference sequence). The CDR3 contains 18 residues. Trimming cost V 5 bases and J 1 base, with 23 bases left between them. The CDR3 region is CASSPTTRRGGTNTEAFF. The CDR3 coding sequence is TGTGCCAGCAGCCCCACAACCCGACGTGGGGGGACGAACACTGAAGCTTTCTTT.

The J gene is TRBJ2-6, the V gene TRBV10-3; D gene uncertain. The CDR3 sequence is 17 residues long. CDR1 is ENHRY and CDR2 is SYGVKD in the germline V gene. Trimming left V 2 bases short and J 0 bases short, with 11 bases between. For the CDR3, the DNA is TGTGCCATCAGTGAGGGTGACCGAATCTCTGGGGCCAACGTCCTGACTTTC. Its protein is CAISEGDRISGANVLTF.

The V gene is TRBV30, the J gene TRBJ2-7; D is possibly TRBD2 (6 bases). The germline V and J ends were trimmed by 4 bases and 4 bases, with 11 bases remaining between them. Germline lookup yields CDR1 GTSNPN and CDR2 SVGIG (reference sequence). The CDR3 has 12 residues. The CDR3 region is CAWTPGGYEQYF. CDR3 coding DNA: TGTGCCTGGACCCCCGGGGGTTACGAGCAGTACTTC.

The CDR3 loop reads CASSQGPGGAGEKLFF. The CDR3 nucleotides read TGTGCCAGCAGCCAGGGCCCAGGGGGCGCGGGTGAAAAACTGTTTTTT. This chain connects TRBV5-4 to TRBJ1-4, with 8 nucleotides matching TRBD1. V was pared by 4 bases and J by 7 bases, with 12 bases of the junction left unmatched. The CDR3 is made up of 16 amino acids. Germline CDR1 is SGHNT and CDR2 is YYREEE (reference sequence).

The gene calls are TRBV5-6 and TRBJ1-1; 7 bases are a match to TRBD1. This CDR3 has 16 amino acids. Germline values: CDR1 SGHDT, CDR2 YYEEEE. With V trimmed by 3 bases and J by 1 base, 9 bases remained unmatched. The DNA for the CDR3 is TGTGCCAGCAGCTGGGCCGGGGACAGACAGAACACTGAAGCTTTCTTT. Protein sequence: CASSWAGDRQNTEAFF.

The chain has TRBV11-2 and TRBJ2-7; D gene unclear. With 0 bases removed from V and 3 bases from J, the gap between germline ends came to 0 bases. The CDR3 sequence is 11 residues long. Germline loops: CDR1 SGHAT, CDR2 FQNNGV. The CDR3 DNA sequence: TGTGCCAGCAGCTTAGACTACGAGCAGTACTTC. Translated, it gives CASSLDYEQYF.

The chain carries TRBV19 and TRBJ2-1; TRBD2 is a possible D gene (5 bases). Trimming removed 5 bases at V and 8 bases at J, with 22 bases between. Germline V gene lookup returns CDR1 LNHDA and CDR2 SQIVND (reference sequence). CDR3 size: 16 residues. CDR3 residues: CASSGPPGVLPDEQFF. The CDR3 region has the DNA TGTGCCAGTAGTGGTCCTCCCGGGGTCCTCCCGGATGAGCAGTTCTTC.

The chain recombines TRBV2 with TRBJ1-6; 9 bases line up with TRBD1. V dropped 6 bases and J dropped 6; count of bases not matched to a gene: 6. The CDR3 runs 15 residues. Germline CDR1 is SNHLY and CDR2 is FYNNEI. CDR3 in amino acids: CASRRGDRVNSPLHF. CDR3 DNA: TGTGCCAGCAGGCGGGGGGACAGGGTTAATTCACCCCTCCACTTT.

The rearrangement links TRBV18 to TRBJ1-1; tentative D call: TRBD1 (6 bases). Between the trimmed V and J ends, which lost 2 bases and 1 base, there was a span of 11 bases. Per germline, CDR1 KGHSH and CDR2 LQKENI. The CDR3 extends over 15 amino acids. CDR3 amino acids: CASSPGRQENTEAFF. The DNA of the CDR3 is TGTGCCAGCTCACCAGGGCGACAGGAGAACACTGAAGCTTTCTTT.

This clone was recorded only once. The V and J genes are TRBV4-1 and TRBJ2-3; tentative D call: TRBD1 (6 bases). Germline V CDR1 and CDR2: MGHRA, YSYEKL. Trimming left V 1 base short and J 3 bases short, with 20 bases between. This CDR3 is built from 18 residues. CDR3 in amino acids: CASSQGDTAFPHTDTQYF. The CDR3 DNA sequence: TGCGCCAGCAGCCAAGGGGACACCGCGTTCCCCCATACAGATACGCAGTATTTT.

This chain links TRBV29-1 with TRBJ2-5; weak D call: TRBD1 (6 bases). Trimming cost V 7 bases and J 5 bases, with 20 bases left between them. Germline CDR1 is SQVTM and CDR2 is ANQGSEA. CDR3 length: 14 amino acids. The CDR3 is CSAATGSGWETQYF. In DNA, the CDR3 is TGCAGCGCAGCTACAGGGTCTGGATGGGAGACCCAGTACTTC.

V is TRBV9 and J is TRBJ1-1, with 11 bases identical to TRBD1. J lost 4 bases, V lost 4 bases, and 12 bases had no gene match. The length of the CDR3 is 17 residues. Germline lookup yields CDR1 SGDLS and CDR2 YYNGEE. The CDR3 DNA reads as TGTGCCAGCAGCCCAGGACAGGGGGCAACTAGTAGCACTGAAGCTTTCTTT. Translation: CASSPGQGATSSTEAFF.

This chain joins TRBV14 and TRBJ2-6; possibly TRBD2 for D (5 bases). This CDR3 is 16 amino acids long. With 5 bases removed from V and 3 bases from J, the gap between germline ends came to 14 bases. Germline V gives CDR1 SGHDN, CDR2 FVKESK. The CDR3 DNA reads TGTGCCAGCAGCGGGTCGAGGGTCGGTGGGGCCAACGTCCTGACTTTC. This gives the protein CASSGSRVGGANVLTF.

This clone was picked up one time. The CDR3 DNA sequence: TGTGCCAGCAGCAGGACCCTGGGGTACGAGCAGTACTTC. Encoded protein: CASSRTLGYEQYF. The chain recombines TRBV2 with TRBJ2-7; unclear D gene. The V end lost 6 bases, the J end lost 4 bases, and 13 bases lay between the germline ends. CDR1 is SNHLY, CDR2 FYNNEI, per germline. The CDR3 extends over 13 amino acids. The whole variable domain, filled in from reference TRBV2 and TRBJ2-7, reads EPEVTQTPSHQVTQMGQEVILRCVPISNHLYFYWYRQILGQKVEFLVSFYNNEISEKSEIFDDQFSVERPDGSNFTLKIRSTKLEDSAMYFCASSRTLGYEQYFGPGTRLTVT.

The rearrangement joins TRBV5-1 to TRBJ2-3; perhaps D is TRBD1 or TRBD2 (5 bases each). Deletions cut 7 bases from V and 6 bases from J, with 12 bases between. The CDR3 covers 12 residues. CDR1 and CDR2 (germline): SGHRS, YFSETQ. The CDR3 region is CASQGGGDTQYF. As DNA, the CDR3 is TGCGCCAGCCAGGGTGGGGGTGATACGCAGTATTTT. Complete variable domain (other parts from reference TRBV5-1 and TRBJ2-3): KAGVTQTPRYLIKTRGQQVTLSCSPISGHRSVSWYQQTPGQGLQFLFEYFSETQRNKGNFPGRFSGRQFSNSRSEMNVSTLELGDSALYLCASQGGGDTQYFGPGTRLTVL.

The chain is built from TRBV6-6 and TRBJ1-2, with 8 positions matching TRBD1. The CDR3 length is 13 residues. From germline, CDR1 is MNHNY and CDR2 SVGAGI (reference sequence). Germline trimming cut 6 bases from V and 2 bases from J; bases unmatched to any gene: 2. This chain's CDR3 is CASRRQGNYGYTF. The CDR3, as DNA: TGTGCCAGCAGGAGACAGGGGAACTATGGCTACACCTTC.

The rearrangement links TRBV4-1 to TRBJ1-5, with 8 positions matching TRBD1. This CDR3 is built from 16 residues. The V gene's germline CDR1 is MGHRA and CDR2 YSYEKL. The ends lost 2 bases at V and 6 bases at J; junction bases unmatched: 9. The CDR3 coding sequence is TGCGCCAGCAGCCAACCGGACAGGGACGAGGGTCAGCCCCAGCATTTT. Protein sequence: CASSQPDRDEGQPQHF.

V gene TRBV7-9 combines with J gene TRBJ1-2, with no clear D. There are 12 residues in the CDR3. Germline CDR1 and CDR2: SEHNR and FQNEAQ (reference sequence). The V gene lost 4 bases and the J gene lost 7 bases, with 10 bases spanning the gap. The CDR3 here is CASSSQKPGYTF. Here the CDR3 DNA reads TGTGCCAGCAGCTCGCAGAAGCCTGGCTACACCTTC.

V and J are TRBV11-2 and TRBJ2-7; a weak D match, TRBD1 (6 bases). The CDR3 has 12 amino acids. From germline, CDR1 is SGHAT and CDR2 FQNNGV. V was clipped by 5 bases and J by 3 bases, with 8 bases between them. CDR3 DNA: TGTGCCAGCAGCCTACAGGGCTACGAGCAGTACTTC. This encodes CASSLQGYEQYF.

The J gene is TRBJ2-1, the V gene TRBV4-1, with D perhaps given as TRBD1 or TRBD2 (5 bases each). CDR3 length: 18 residues. V was trimmed by 3 bases and J by 0 bases, leaving 18 bases between them. The germline V gene has CDR1 MGHRA and CDR2 YSYEKL. As DNA, the CDR3 is TGCGCCAGCAGCCAGGGGGTAGGATCCCCAAGCTCCTACAATGAGCAGTTCTTC. Amino acid sequence: CASSQGVGSPSSYNEQFF.

The CDR3 region has the DNA TGTGCCAGCAGCCCCCCGACTAGCGGCTCCTACAATGAGCAGTTCTTC. It codes for CASSPPTSGSYNEQFF. This chain links TRBV5-4 with TRBJ2-1, with 9 bases fitting TRBD2. V dropped 4 bases and J dropped 0; count of bases not matched to a gene: 5. The CDR3 is made up of 16 amino acids. Germline CDR1 SGHNT, CDR2 YYREEE (reference sequence).

V is TRBV9 and J is TRBJ1-3; D not certain. The V end lost 0 bases, the J end lost 0 bases, and 1 base lay between the germline ends. CDR1 SGDLS and CDR2 YYNGEE come from the germline V gene. CDR3 size: 13 residues. This CDR3 reads CASSVASGNTIYF. The CDR3 nucleotides are TGTGCCAGCAGCGTAGCCTCTGGAAACACCATATATTTT.

J is TRBJ2-5 and V is TRBV2; the match to TRBD1 covers 10 bases. Trimming cost V 6 bases and J 5 bases; bases outside gene matches: 6. This CDR3 has 14 amino acids. In germline, CDR1 is SNHLY, CDR2 FYNNEI. This CDR3 is CASRGQGVGETQYF. CDR3 sequence (DNA): TGTGCCAGCAGAGGACAGGGGGTTGGTGAGACCCAGTACTTC.

V gene TRBV20-1 combines with J gene TRBJ1-3, with D tentatively TRBD1 (6 bases). Per the germline V gene, CDR1 is DFQATT and CDR2 is SNEGSKA (reference sequence). V was cut by 6 bases and J by 8 bases, with 11 bases left in between. The CDR3 sequence is 11 residues long. The DNA for the CDR3 is TGCAGTGCGAGACAGGTTGACACCATATATTTT. This sequence encodes CSARQVDTIYF.

The chain recombines TRBV11-2 with TRBJ1-3, with D unclear. V was shortened by 6 bases and J by 1 base, with 10 bases between the two germline ends. The CDR3 contains 14 residues. The V gene's germline CDR1 is SGHAT and CDR2 FQNNGV. The chain's CDR3 is CASRLTGSGNTIYF. CDR3 sequence (DNA): TGTGCCAGCAGACTAACGGGTTCTGGAAACACCATATATTTT. Drawing the rest from reference TRBV11-2 and TRBJ1-3, the complete variable domain is EAGVAQSPRYKIIEKRQSVAFWCNPISGHATLYWYQQILGQGPKLLIQFQNNGVVDDSQLPKDRFSAERLKGVDSTLKIQPAKLEDSAVYLCASRLTGSGNTIYFGEGSWLTVV.

The genes are TRBV27 and TRBJ1-5, with D possibly being TRBD1 (6 bases). Trimming pared 3 bases from V and 3 bases from J, leaving 12 bases between. Germline V lookup: CDR1 MNHEY, CDR2 SMNVEV (reference sequence). This CDR3 spans 15 amino acids. The CDR3 DNA sequence: TGTGCCAGCAGTTTGGACGGGGGCGTCAATCAGCCCCAGCATTTT. Translated: CASSLDGGVNQPQHF.

V gene TRBV2 combines with J gene TRBJ2-1; 7 positions agree with TRBD2. There are 16 residues in the CDR3. Losses at the gene ends were 2 bases for V and 7 bases for J; bases not matched to a gene: 11. The germline V gene has CDR1 SNHLY and CDR2 FYNNEI. CDR3 DNA sequence: TGTGCCAGCAGTGAAATGTTGGCGGGAGTTAGAAATGAGCAGTTCTTC. This encodes CASSEMLAGVRNEQFF.